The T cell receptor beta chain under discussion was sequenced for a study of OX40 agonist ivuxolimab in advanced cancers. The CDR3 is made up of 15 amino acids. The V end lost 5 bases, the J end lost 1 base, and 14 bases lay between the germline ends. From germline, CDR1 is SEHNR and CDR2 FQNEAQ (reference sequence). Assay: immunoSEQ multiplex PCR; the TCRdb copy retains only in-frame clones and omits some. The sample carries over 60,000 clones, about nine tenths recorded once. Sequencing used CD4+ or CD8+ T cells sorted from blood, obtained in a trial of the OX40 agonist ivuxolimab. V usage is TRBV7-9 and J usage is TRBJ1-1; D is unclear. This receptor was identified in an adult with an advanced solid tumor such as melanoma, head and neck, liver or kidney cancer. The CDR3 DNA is TGTGCCAGCAGCCCCGGGCCCACATCGAACACTGAAGCTTTCTTT. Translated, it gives CASSPGPTSNTEAFF.